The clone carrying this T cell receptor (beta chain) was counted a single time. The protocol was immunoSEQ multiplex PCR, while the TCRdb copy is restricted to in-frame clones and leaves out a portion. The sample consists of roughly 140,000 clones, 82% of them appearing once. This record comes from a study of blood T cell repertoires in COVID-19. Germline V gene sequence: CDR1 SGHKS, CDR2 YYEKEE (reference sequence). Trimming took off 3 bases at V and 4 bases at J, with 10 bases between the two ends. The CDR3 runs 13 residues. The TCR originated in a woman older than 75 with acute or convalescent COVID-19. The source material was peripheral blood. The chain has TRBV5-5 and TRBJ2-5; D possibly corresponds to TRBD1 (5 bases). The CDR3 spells CASSWTLRETQYF. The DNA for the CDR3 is TGTGCCAGCAGCTGGACACTGCGAGAGACCCAGTACTTC. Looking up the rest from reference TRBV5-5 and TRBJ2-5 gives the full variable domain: DAGVTQSPTHLIKTRGQQVTLRCSPISGHKSVSWYQQVLGQGPQFIFQYYEKEERGRGNFPDRFSARQFPNYSSELNVNALLLGDSALYLCASSWTLRETQYFGPGTRLLVL.